These 10 T cell receptor beta chains originate from one sample sequenced in a study of tumor-infiltrating lymphocytes in primary liver carcinoma. TCR beta cDNA came from approximately 540 ng total RNA, primed with a constant-region primer. Libraries covering TCR beta were generated through three nested multiplex PCR rounds (using a slightly modified ARM-PCR). TRBV1-TRBV30 forward and Cbeta reverse primers drove the first two approximately 10-cycle rounds. MiXCR, applied by TCRdb to the multiplex PCR reads, yields one record per CDR3 protein. This repertoire shows 300,000 to 400,000 distinct CDR3 sequences, roughly 61% found once; its top ten account for 5.5% to 8%. RNA was extracted from whole blood without cell sorting, alongside germline DNA. What was sequenced was peripheral blood. These receptors all stem from a middle-aged man with primary liver carcinoma and hepatitis B virus infection.

This clonotype was detected a few times. V and J are TRBV28 and TRBJ2-7; the match to TRBD2 covers 8 bases. Germline V lookup: CDR1 MDHEN, CDR2 SYDVKM. With 11 bases clipped from V and 2 bases from J, the junction kept 5 bases outside the gene matches. CDR3 length: 12 residues. The CDR3 nucleotides read TGTGCCTCCGGACTAGCTCCCTACGAGCAGTACTTC. Encoded protein: CASGLAPYEQYF.

As regards this clonotype: A much larger clone lies a single base off, so this may be a read error. The CDR3 sequence is CASSPGPTGELLF. CDR3 nucleotides: TGTGCCAGCAGTCCCGGTCCGACCGGGGAGCTGCTTTTT. The chain links TRBV12-3 or TRBV12-4 to TRBJ2-2; D possibly corresponds to TRBD2 (5 bases). The CDR3 extends over 13 amino acids.

With regard to this clonotype: Given a much more abundant clone one base away, this may be a read error. This chain uses TRBV6-6 with TRBJ1-4; unclear D gene. The germline V gene has CDR1 MNHNY and CDR2 SVGAGI (reference sequence). The CDR3 spans 15 residues. CDR3 in DNA: TGTGCCAGCAGTTACATCGGCCAACCGAGTGAAAAACTGCTTTTT. Translation: CASSYIGQPSEKLLF.

On this clonotype itself: Relative to the germline gene, one junction end is altered; a read error may explain this. The V and J genes are TRBV12-3 or TRBV12-4 and TRBJ1-1, with D maybe TRBD1 (5 bases). The CDR3 is 13 residues long. The CDR3 region has the DNA TGTGCCAGTAACAGGCAGGGAAACACTGAACCTTTCTTT. This translates into CASNRQGNTEPFF.

This clonotype was found once. A junction end diverges from the germline sequence, so it may reflect a read error. The chain is built from TRBV11-2 and TRBJ1-1, with D unclear. This CDR3 is 13 amino acids long. Germline V CDR1 and CDR2: SGHAT, FQNNGV. CDR3 DNA: TGTGCCAGCAGCCCTGGTCTGAACACTGAAGCTTTGTTT. This sequence encodes CASSPGLNTEALF.

Concerning this clonotype: A read error may be the cause here, since a much bigger clone is one base away. J is TRBJ2-6 and V is TRBV29-1, with D perhaps TRBD1 or TRBD2 (6 bases each). Germline CDR1 SQVTM, CDR2 ANQGSEA. The CDR3 consists of 15 residues. CDR3 amino acids: CSVEGGLSGVNVLTF. In DNA, the CDR3 is TGCAGCGTTGAAGGGGGGCTCTCGGGGGTCAACGTCCTGACTTTC.

The chain combines TRBV29-1 with TRBJ2-7; D ambiguous. The CDR3 runs 11 residues. Germline V lookup: CDR1 SQVTM, CDR2 ANQGSEA. The chain's CDR3 is CGVDINYEQYF. DNA of the CDR3: TGCGGTGTTGATATCAACTACGAGCAGTACTTC.

This clonotype was observed once. Germline is not matched at one junction end, which may reflect a read error. In DNA, the CDR3 is TGTGCCAGCAGCCAAGATTCGGGGAGTATTCCCTACGAGCAGCACTTC. It translates to CASSQDSGSIPYEQHF. The rearrangement joins TRBV4-2 to TRBJ2-7; weak D call: TRBD2 (5 bases). From germline, CDR1 is LGHNA and CDR2 YNFKEQ. The CDR3 extends over 16 amino acids.

Of note for this clonotype: Compared with germline, one end of the junction differs, possibly owing to a read error. The rearrangement uses TRBV11-3 and TRBJ2-1; D is unclear. The germline gives CDR1 SGHNT, CDR2 YENEEA. CDR3 size: 16 residues. CDR3 nucleotide sequence: TGTGCCAGCAGTTTAGATAGCAGCCGGAGAATTCATGAGCAGTTCTTC. Translation: CASSLDSSRRIHEQFF.

The chain couples TRBV29-1 to TRBJ1-2; TRBD1 is a possible D gene (5 bases). This CDR3 is built from 13 residues. V was pared by 3 bases and J by 5 bases, with 13 bases between. The germline CDR1 and CDR2 sequences are SQVTM and ANQGSEA. The CDR3 here is CSVDVLTDYGYTF. The CDR3 coding sequence is TGCAGCGTTGATGTACTGACAGATTATGGCTACACCTTC. The variable domain in full, with the rest retrieved from reference TRBV29-1 and TRBJ1-2, is SAVISQKPSRDICQRGTSLTIQCQVDSQVTMMFWYRQQPGQSLTLIATANQGSEATYESGFVIDKFPISRPNLTFSTLTVSNMSPEDSSIYLCSVDVLTDYGYTFGSGTRLTVV.